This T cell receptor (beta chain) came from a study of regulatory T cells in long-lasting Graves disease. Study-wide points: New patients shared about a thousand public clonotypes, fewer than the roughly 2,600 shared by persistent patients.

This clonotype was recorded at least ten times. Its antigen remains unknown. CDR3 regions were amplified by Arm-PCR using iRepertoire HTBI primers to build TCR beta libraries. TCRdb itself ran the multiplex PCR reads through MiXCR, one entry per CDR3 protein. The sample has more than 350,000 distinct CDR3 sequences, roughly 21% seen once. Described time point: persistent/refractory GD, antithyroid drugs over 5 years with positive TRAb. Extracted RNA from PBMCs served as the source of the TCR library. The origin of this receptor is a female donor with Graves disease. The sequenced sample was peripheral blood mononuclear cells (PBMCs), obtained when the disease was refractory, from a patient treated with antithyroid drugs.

CDR3 protein: CATSIGGRSYNSPLHF. The CDR3 DNA follows: TGTGCCACCAGCATCGGGGGAAGGTCCTATAATTCACCCCTCCACTTT. The V gene is TRBV15, the J gene TRBJ1-6, with a weak D call TRBD1 (5 bases). The length of the CDR3 is 16 residues. The germline CDR1 and CDR2 sequences are LNHNV and YYDKDF (reference sequence). V was clipped by 4 bases and J by 1 base, with 11 bases between them. Supplemented by reference TRBV15 and TRBJ1-6, the full variable domain reads DAMVIQNPRYQVTQFGKPVTLSCSQTLNHNVMYWYQQKSSQAPKLLFHYYDKDFNNEADTPDNFQSRRPNTSFCFLDIRSPGLGDTAMYLCATSIGGRSYNSPLHFGNGTRLTVT.